The 5 T cell receptor beta chains listed next were all sequenced from one sample in a study of metastatic and nonmetastatic thyroid tumors. Thyroid surgery was preceded by no treatment in any patient. TCRdb reprocessed the PCR reads using MiXCR. The sample holds about 90,000 clones; 8.6% are singletons and the top ten take 8.8%. Material for sequencing was blood. These receptors were collected from a female donor with papillary thyroid cancer or a benign thyroid nodule (not recorded which). Some clones in this sample may be carry-over from other donors' samples.

This clone was detected ten times or more. V usage is TRBV6-4 and J usage is TRBJ2-2; TRBD2 is a possible D gene (5 bases). CDR3 length: 15 amino acids. Trimming cost V 5 bases and J 2 bases, with 12 bases left between them. Germline CDR1 reads MRHNA; CDR2 reads SNTAGT. The CDR3 loop reads CASSRTGINTGELFF. The CDR3 coding sequence is TGTGCCAGCAGTAGGACTGGGATTAACACCGGGGAGCTGTTTTTT.

This clone has ten or more counts. Distinct nucleotide sequences in the sample also encode this CDR3. The chain couples TRBV28 to TRBJ2-5, with D uncertain. Germline V gene lookup returns CDR1 MDHEN and CDR2 SYDVKM. The CDR3 consists of 11 residues. V lost 3 bases and J lost 4, with 3 bases in between. The CDR3 DNA is TGTGCCAGCAGTTTGGGAGAGACCCAGTACTTC. Its protein is CASSLGETQYF. The full variable domain, in which reference TRBV28 and TRBJ2-5 provide the parts outside the CDR3, is DVKVTQSSRYLVKRTGEKVFLECVQDMDHENMFWYRQDPGLGLRLIYFSYDVKMKEKGDIPEGYSVSREKKERFSLILESASTNQTSMYLCASSLGETQYFGPGTRLLVL.

On this clone: Additional DNA sequences in this sample encode the identical CDR3. The chain uses TRBV9 and TRBJ2-3; D call uncertain. The CDR3 extends over 14 amino acids. Trimming cost V 3 bases and J 3 bases, with 11 bases left between them. Germline V CDR1 and CDR2: SGDLS, YYNGEE. As DNA, the CDR3 is TGTGCCAGCAGCGCAAGACCCGAGACAGATACGCAGTATTTT. Translating it yields CASSARPETDTQYF.

V usage is TRBV5-5 and J usage is TRBJ1-2, with no clear D. The V end lost 0 bases, the J end lost 1 base, and 4 bases lay between the germline ends. Germline V CDR1 and CDR2: SGHKS, YYEKEE (reference sequence). CDR3 length: 13 amino acids. DNA for the CDR3: TGTGCCAGCAGCTTGGGCAGTAACTATGGCTACACCTTC. Translation: CASSLGSNYGYTF.

The rearrangement uses TRBV3-1 and TRBJ1-2, with D maybe TRBD1 (5 bases). Germline V CDR1 and CDR2: LGHDT, YNNKEL (reference sequence). Between the trimmed V and J ends, which lost 1 base and 6 bases, there was a span of 6 bases. This CDR3 is 12 amino acids long. The DNA of the CDR3 is TGTGCCAGCAGCCAAGCAGGGAATGGCTACACCTTC. It codes for CASSQAGNGYTF.